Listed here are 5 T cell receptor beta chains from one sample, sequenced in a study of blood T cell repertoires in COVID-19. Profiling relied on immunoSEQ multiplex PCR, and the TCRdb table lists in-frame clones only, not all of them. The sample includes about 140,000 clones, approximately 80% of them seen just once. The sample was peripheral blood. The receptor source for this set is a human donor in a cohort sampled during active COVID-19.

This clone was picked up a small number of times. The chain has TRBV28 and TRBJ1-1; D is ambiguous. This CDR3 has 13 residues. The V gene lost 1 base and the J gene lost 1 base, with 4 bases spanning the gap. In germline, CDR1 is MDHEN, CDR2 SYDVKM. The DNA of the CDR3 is TGTGCCAGCAGTTTATCCGGGAACACTGAAGCTTTCTTT. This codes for CASSLSGNTEAFF.

CDR3 amino acids: CSVVKTSAGDTQYF. In nucleotides, the CDR3 is TGCAGCGTTGTAAAGACTAGCGCTGGAGATACGCAGTATTTT. The chain links TRBV29-1 to TRBJ2-3, with 8 positions matching TRBD2. The V gene's germline CDR1 is SQVTM and CDR2 ANQGSEA. V shed 4 bases, J shed 5 bases, and the junction held 8 bases outside the gene matches. The CDR3 extends over 14 amino acids.

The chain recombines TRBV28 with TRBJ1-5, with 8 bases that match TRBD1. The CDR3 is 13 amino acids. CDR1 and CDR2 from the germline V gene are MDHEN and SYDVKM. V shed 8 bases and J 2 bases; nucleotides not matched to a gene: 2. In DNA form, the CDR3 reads TGTGCCAGCGGGACAGGTGGCAATCAGCCCCAGCATTTT. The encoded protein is CASGTGGNQPQHF.

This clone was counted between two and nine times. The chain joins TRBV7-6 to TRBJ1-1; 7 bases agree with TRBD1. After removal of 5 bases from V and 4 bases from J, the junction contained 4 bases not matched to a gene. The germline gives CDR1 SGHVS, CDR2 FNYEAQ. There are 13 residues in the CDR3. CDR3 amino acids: CASSKGQSTEAFF. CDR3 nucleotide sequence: TGTGCCAGCAGCAAGGGACAGTCCACTGAAGCTTTCTTT.

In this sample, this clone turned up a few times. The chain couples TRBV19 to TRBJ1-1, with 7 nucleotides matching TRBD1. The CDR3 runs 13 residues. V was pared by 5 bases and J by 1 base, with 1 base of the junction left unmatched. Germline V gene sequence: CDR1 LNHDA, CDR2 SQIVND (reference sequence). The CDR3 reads CASSRDRNTEAFF. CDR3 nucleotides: TGTGCCAGTAGTCGGGACAGGAACACTGAAGCTTTCTTT.